This T cell receptor (beta chain) comes out of a study of T cell repertoires in cytomegalovirus infection. Whole-study context: Epitope selection comprised recently identified HLA-C-restricted CMV epitopes and well-studied HLA-B-restricted CMV epitopes.

Study results and limitations: HLA-C-restricted TCR beta clonotypes specific for CMV led the ex vivo response.

The CDR3 sequence is 21 residues long. V was clipped by 1 base and J by 0 bases; unmatched bases: 18. Germline V gene data show CDR1 as SGHTA and CDR2 as FQGNSA. One entry per CDR3 protein results from TCRdb running MiXCR on the reads. The sample has some 920,000 distinct CDR3 sequences; around 31% are singletons. This clonotype was counted at least ten times. Its target is unknown. The clonotype comes from a human donor in good health (CMV status not recorded). Some clones in this sample may be carry-over from other donors' samples. Sequencing was performed on cultured CD8+ T cells from PBMCs, taken from culture after CMV antigen stimulation. V is TRBV7-2 and J is TRBJ2-4, with 7 bases lining up with TRBD2. Written as DNA, the CDR3 is TGTGCCAGCAGCTTAGTGACTTTCGGCAGGGACTACAGTCGAGCCAAAAACATTCAGTACTTC. As protein: CASSLVTFGRDYSRAKNIQYF. The full variable domain, rest sourced from reference TRBV7-2 and TRBJ2-4, is GAGVSQSPSNKVTEKGKDVELRCDPISGHTALYWYRQSLGQGLEFLIYFQGNSAPDKSGLPSDRFSAERTGGSVSTLTIQRTQQEDSAVYLCASSLVTFGRDYSRAKNIQYFGAGTRLSVL.